The present TCR beta chain was sequenced within a study of shared clonotypes between healthy human individuals. Sequenced by immunoSEQ multiplex PCR; TCRdb stores in-frame clones only, minus some. The repertoire consists of roughly 2.1 million clones, with 85% to 95% occurring once and the leading ten covering 1.5% to 2%. Selected positively for CCR7 and CD45RO-negative, naive CD8 cells excluded terminally differentiated effector memory CD45RA+ cells. The CDR3 is 12 residues long. Germline V lookup: CDR1 SEHNR, CDR2 FQNEAQ (reference sequence). V lost 8 bases to trimming and J lost 8 bases; unmatched junction nucleotides: 4.

The receptor comes from a man in his late teens or twenties in good health. Some clones in this sample may be carry-over from other donors' samples. Material: naive CD8+ T cells from PBMCs. The chain links TRBV7-9 to TRBJ2-1, with 9 bases aligning to TRBD2. The CDR3 nucleotides read TGTGCCAGCGGACTAGCGCCGGATGAGCAGTTCTTC. It encodes CASGLAPDEQFF.